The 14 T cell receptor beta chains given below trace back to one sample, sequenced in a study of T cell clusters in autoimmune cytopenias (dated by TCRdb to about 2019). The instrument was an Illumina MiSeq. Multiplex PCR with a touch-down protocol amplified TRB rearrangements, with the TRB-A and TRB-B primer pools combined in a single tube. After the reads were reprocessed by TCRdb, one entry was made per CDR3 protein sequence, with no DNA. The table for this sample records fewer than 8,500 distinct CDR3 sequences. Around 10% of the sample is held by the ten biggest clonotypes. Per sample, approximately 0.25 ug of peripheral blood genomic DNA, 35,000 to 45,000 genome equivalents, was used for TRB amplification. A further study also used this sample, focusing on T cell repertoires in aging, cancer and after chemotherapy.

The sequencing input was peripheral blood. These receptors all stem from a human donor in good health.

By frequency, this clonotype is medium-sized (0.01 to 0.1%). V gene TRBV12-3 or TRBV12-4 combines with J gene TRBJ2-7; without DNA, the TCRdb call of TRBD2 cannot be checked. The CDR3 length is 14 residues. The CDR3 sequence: CASRLTRSGSEQYF.

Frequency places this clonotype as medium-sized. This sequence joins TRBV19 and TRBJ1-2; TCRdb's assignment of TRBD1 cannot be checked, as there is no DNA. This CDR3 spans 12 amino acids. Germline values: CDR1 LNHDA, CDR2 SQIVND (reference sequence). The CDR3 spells CASSTLRYGYTF.

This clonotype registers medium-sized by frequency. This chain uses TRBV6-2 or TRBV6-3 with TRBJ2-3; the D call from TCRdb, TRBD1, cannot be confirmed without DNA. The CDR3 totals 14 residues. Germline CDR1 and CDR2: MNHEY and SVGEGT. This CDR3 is CASSPAGAVDTQYF.

CDR3 sequence: CASSPTGGTYNEQFF. J is TRBJ2-1 and V is TRBV5-4; checking the TCRdb D call of TRBD1 is not possible without DNA. Germline CDR1 is SGHNT and CDR2 is YYREEE (reference sequence). This CDR3 comprises 15 residues.

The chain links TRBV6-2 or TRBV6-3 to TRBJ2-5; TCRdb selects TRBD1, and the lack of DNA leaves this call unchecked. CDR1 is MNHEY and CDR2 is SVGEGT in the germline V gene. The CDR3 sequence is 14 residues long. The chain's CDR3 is CASSNLQGQVPQYF.

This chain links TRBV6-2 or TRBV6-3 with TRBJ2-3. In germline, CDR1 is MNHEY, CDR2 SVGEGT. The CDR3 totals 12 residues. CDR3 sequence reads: CASSYLTDTQYF.

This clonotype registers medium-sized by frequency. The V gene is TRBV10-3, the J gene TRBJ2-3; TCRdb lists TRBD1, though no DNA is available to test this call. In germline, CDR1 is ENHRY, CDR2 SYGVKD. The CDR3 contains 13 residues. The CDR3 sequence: CAITMGQRDTQYF.

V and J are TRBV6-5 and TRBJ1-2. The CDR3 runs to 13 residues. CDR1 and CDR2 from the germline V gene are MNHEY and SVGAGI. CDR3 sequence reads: CASRLTEFYGYTF.

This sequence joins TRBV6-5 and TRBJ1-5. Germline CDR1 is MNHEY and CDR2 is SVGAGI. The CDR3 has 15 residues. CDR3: CASSLRAYSNQPQHF.

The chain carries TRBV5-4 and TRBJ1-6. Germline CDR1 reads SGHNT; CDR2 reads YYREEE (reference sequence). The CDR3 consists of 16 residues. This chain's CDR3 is CASSWGRGDGESPLHF.

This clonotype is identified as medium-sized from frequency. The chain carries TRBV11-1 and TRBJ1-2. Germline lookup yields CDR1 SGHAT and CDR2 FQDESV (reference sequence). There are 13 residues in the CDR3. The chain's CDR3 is CASSLRGGYGYTF. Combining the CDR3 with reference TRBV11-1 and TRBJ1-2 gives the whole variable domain EAEVAQSPRYKITEKSQAVAFWCDPISGHATLYWYRQILGQGPELLVQFQDESVVDDSQLPKDRFSAERLKGVDSTLKIQPAELGDSAMYLCASSLRGGYGYTFGSGTRLTVV.

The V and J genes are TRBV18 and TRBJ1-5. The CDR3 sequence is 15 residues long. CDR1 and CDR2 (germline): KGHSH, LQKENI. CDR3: CASSPGGGAGQPQHF.

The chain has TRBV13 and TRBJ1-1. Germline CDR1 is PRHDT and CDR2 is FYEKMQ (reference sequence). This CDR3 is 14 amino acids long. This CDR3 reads CASSLEHGNTEAFF.

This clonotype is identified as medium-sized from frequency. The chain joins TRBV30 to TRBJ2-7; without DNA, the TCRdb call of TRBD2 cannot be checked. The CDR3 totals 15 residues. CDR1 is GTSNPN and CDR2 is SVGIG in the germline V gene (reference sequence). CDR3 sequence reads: CAWTQGLAGGLEQYF.